Listed below are T cell receptor beta chains from one sample, sequenced in a study of T cell responses to AZD1222 COVID-19 vaccine. The protocol was immunoSEQ multiplex PCR, while the TCRdb copy is restricted to in-frame clones and leaves out a portion. This table has some 110,000 clones, 85% to 95% appearing once. This specimen consisted of peripheral blood, obtained on day 0 of AZD1222 vaccination. These receptors originate from an adult in good health. Both conserved end residues are part of each CDR3. D genes are given only for firm matches. Size is omitted from some rows. Given values are once, few, many or a class for expanded clones.

>TRBV5-1|TRBJ1-1|.|.
TGCGCCAGCAGCGGGGACAAGGACATGAACACTGAAGCTTTCTTT
CASSGDKDMNTEAFF
>TRBV20-1|TRBJ1-2|.|.
TGCAGTGCTCCGACAGCTGGCTACACCTTC
CSAPTAGYTF
>TRBV7-3|TRBJ2-4|once|TRBD2
TGTGCCAGCAGCAAGACTAGCGGATTGGACCCAGCCAAAAACATTCAGTACTTC
CASSKTSGLDPAKNIQYF
>TRBV3-1/TRBV3-2|TRBJ2-7|.|.
TGTGCCAGCAGCCTGGCGGGGGAGCAGTACTTC
CASSLAGEQYF
>TRBV5-1|TRBJ1-6|once|TRBD1
TGCGCCAGCAGCATCACAGGGGGGTCCTATAATTCACCCCTCCACTTT
CASSITGGSYNSPLHF
>TRBV28|TRBJ2-7|.|.
TGTGCCAGTTTTCCACGCGGGACCCCCTACGAGCAGTACTTC
CASFPRGTPYEQYF
>TRBV4-1|TRBJ2-3|.|TRBD1
TGCGCCAGCAGCCAGAAAGCAGGGGGTCCTAGCACAGATACGCAGTATTTT
CASSQKAGGPSTDTQYF
>TRBV28|TRBJ1-2|.|.
TGTGCCAGCAGTTTTTCGGCGAACTTATATGGCTACACCTTC
CASSFSANLYGYTF
>TRBV18|TRBJ2-3|.|.
TGTGCCAGCTCGCTAGCCTCAGATACGCAGTATTTT
CASSLASDTQYF
>TRBV10-2|TRBJ1-1|.|.
TGCGCCAGCATTTCCCCCTCCCTTAAGGCTGAAGCTTTCTTT
CASISPSLKAEAFF
>TRBV28|TRBJ1-5|.|TRBD1
TGTGCCAGCAGGACAATAACAGGGACAGGGAGCAATCAGCCCCAGCATTTT
CASRTITGTGSNQPQHF
>TRBV27|TRBJ2-2|.|.
TGTGCCAGCAGTTTATCAGGGGACGGGGAGCTGTTTTTT
CASSLSGDGELFF
>TRBV4-1|TRBJ2-2|.|TRBD1
TGCGCCAGCAGCCAGGGACAGATGAACACCGGGGAGCTGTTTTTT
CASSQGQMNTGELFF
>TRBV28|TRBJ2-2|.|TRBD2
TGTGCCAGCAGTTTGACTAGCGGGACACCCCTTCCCGGGGAGCTGTTTTTT
CASSLTSGTPLPGELFF
>TRBV11-2|TRBJ2-1|.|.
TGTGCCAGCAGCCCCGACAGGTACAATGAGCAGTTCTTC
CASSPDRYNEQFF
>TRBV6-5|TRBJ2-6|.|.
TGTGCCAGCTTATACTACTCTGGGGCCAACGTCCTGACTTTC
CASLYYSGANVLTF
>TRBV30|TRBJ1-2|.|.
TGTGCCTGGAGCTACTTGGGGACGGACTATGGCTACACCTTC
CAWSYLGTDYGYTF
>TRBV7-9|TRBJ1-1|.|.
TGTGCCAGCAGCTTATCGACAGGCAACACTGAAGCTTTCTTT
CASSLSTGNTEAFF
>TRBV7-2|TRBJ2-3|.|TRBD2
TGTGCCAGCAGCTTAGGACCGACTAGCGGGACATACACAGATACGCAGTATTTT
CASSLGPTSGTYTDTQYF
>TRBV29-1|TRBJ1-2|.|TRBD1
TGCAGCGTTGCAGGGGGGGGTGGCTACACCTTC
CSVAGGGGYTF
>TRBV27|TRBJ2-7|once|.
TGTGCCAGCAGTTTGACGGCTAGCGACTCCTACGAGCAGTACTTC
CASSLTASDSYEQYF
>TRBV2|TRBJ2-5|.|TRBD2
TGTGCCAGCATAAGGGCGGGGGACCAAGAGACCCAGTACTTC
CASIRAGDQETQYF
>TRBV7-9|TRBJ1-3|.|.
TGTGCCAGCAGCTTAATTCGGAACACCATATATTTT
CASSLIRNTIYF
>TRBV18|TRBJ2-7|.|.
TGTGCCAGCTCACCAACCGGCTACGAGCAGTACTTC
CASSPTGYEQYF
>TRBV12-3/TRBV12-4|TRBJ1-1|.|.
TGTGCCAGCAGCGACAGTGGTGGAAGTGAAGCTTTCTTT
CASSDSGGSEAFF
>TRBV3-1/TRBV3-2|TRBJ1-2|once|.
TGTGCCAGCATTGGTCCCCCCTTTTATGGCTACACCTTC
CASIGPPFYGYTF
>TRBV18|TRBJ1-4|.|TRBD1
TGTGCCAGCTCTTCCGGGACAGAAAATGAAAAACTGTTTTTT
CASSSGTENEKLFF
>TRBV27|TRBJ2-3|.|TRBD1
TGTGCCAGCAGTTTAGGAGCGGGACAGGGCGATACGCAGTATTTT
CASSLGAGQGDTQYF